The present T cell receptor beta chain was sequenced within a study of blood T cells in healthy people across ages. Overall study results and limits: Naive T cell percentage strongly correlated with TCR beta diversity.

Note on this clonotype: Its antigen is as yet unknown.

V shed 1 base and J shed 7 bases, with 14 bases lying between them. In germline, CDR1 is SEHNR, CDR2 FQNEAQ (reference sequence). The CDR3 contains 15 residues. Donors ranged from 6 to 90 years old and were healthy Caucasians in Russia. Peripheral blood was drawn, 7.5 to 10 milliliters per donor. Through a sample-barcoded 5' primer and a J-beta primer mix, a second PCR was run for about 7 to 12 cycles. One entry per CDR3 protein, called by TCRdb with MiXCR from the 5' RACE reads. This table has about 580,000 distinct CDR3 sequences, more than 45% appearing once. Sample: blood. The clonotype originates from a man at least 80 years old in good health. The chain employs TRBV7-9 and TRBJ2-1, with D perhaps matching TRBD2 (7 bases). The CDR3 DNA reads TGTGCCAGCAGCTTAGGTGCCGGGGGGACAAATGAGCAGTTCTTC. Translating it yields CASSLGAGGTNEQFF.